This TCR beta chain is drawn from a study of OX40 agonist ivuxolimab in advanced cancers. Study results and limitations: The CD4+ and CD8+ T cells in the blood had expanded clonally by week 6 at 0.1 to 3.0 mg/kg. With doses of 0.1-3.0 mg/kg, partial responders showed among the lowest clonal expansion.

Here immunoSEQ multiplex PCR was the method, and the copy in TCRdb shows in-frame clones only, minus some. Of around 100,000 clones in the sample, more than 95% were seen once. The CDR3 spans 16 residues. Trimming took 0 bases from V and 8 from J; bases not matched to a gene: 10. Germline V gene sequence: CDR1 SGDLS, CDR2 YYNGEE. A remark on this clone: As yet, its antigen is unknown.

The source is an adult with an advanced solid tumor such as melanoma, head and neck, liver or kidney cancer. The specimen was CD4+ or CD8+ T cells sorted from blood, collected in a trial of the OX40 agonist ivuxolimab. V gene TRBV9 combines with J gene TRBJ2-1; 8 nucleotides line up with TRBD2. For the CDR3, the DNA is TGTGCCAGCAGCGTAGGCACCGGGGGGGCCTCAGATGAGCAGTTCTTC. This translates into CASSVGTGGASDEQFF. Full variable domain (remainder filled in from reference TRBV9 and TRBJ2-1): DSGVTQTPKHLITATGQRVTLRCSPRSGDLSVYWYQQSLDQGLQFLIQYYNGEERAKGNILERFSAQQFPDLHSELNLSSLELGDSALYFCASSVGTGGASDEQFFGPGTRLTVL.